A single sample gave rise to the 10 T cell receptor beta chains below, sequenced in a study of T cell repertoires in cytomegalovirus infection. Their antigens are not known. MiXCR was run by TCRdb on the reads, yielding one entry per CDR3 protein. The sample has 35,000 to 55,000 distinct CDR3 sequences; roughly 19% are singletons. The specimen comprised CD8+ T cells from cultured PBMCs, sampled from culture after CMV antigen stimulation. The receptor source for this set is a human donor in good health (CMV status not recorded). Some clones in this sample may be carry-over from other donors' samples.

This clonotype occurred a few times. This chain connects TRBV6-1 to TRBJ2-7, with TRBD1 identical over 7 bases. Trimming removed 5 bases from V and 2 bases from J; junction bases left unmatched: 6. CDR3 length: 14 amino acids. Germline CDR1 reads MNHNS; CDR2 reads SASEGT. The CDR3 is CASSPGTEPYEQYF. CDR3 DNA sequence: TGTGCCAGCAGTCCAGGGACAGAGCCCTACGAGCAGTACTTC.

Note on this clonotype: At one of its ends the junction is not consistent with the germline gene, which may arise from a read error. The chain is built from TRBV30 and TRBJ1-5, with D maybe TRBD1 (6 bases). Germline V gene data show CDR1 as GTSNPN and CDR2 as SVGIG (reference sequence). This CDR3 contains 13 residues. The CDR3 bases are TGTGCCTGGAGTCTGGACAGAAATCAGGCCCAGCATTTT. Protein: CAWSLDRNQAQHF.

This clonotype has at least ten counts. The rearrangement links TRBV7-9 to TRBJ2-6; D ambiguous. CDR1 SEHNR and CDR2 FQNEAQ come from the germline V gene (reference sequence). V lost 4 bases, J lost 0 bases, and 13 bases lay in between. The CDR3 has 17 amino acids. The CDR3 nucleotides read TGTGCCAGCAGCTCCTCTGACATTCTCTCTGGGGCCAACGTCCTGACTTTC. Protein sequence: CASSSSDILSGANVLTF.

This clonotype was observed a few times. This chain joins TRBV27 and TRBJ1-2; D is perhaps TRBD1 (5 bases). V lost 7 bases and J 4 bases, leaving 19 bases between the germline ends. Germline loops: CDR1 MNHEY, CDR2 SMNVEV (reference sequence). The CDR3 extends over 15 amino acids. The CDR3 loop reads CASTPYGGMGYGYTF. DNA for the CDR3: TGTGCCAGCACCCCTTACGGGGGAATGGGCTATGGCTACACCTTC.

This clonotype was picked up many times. The V call is TRBV27, the J call TRBJ2-3, with 10 nucleotides matching TRBD2. CDR1 is MNHEY, CDR2 SMNVEV, per germline (reference sequence). The CDR3 length is 20 residues. The J segment lost 4 bases and the V segment lost 4 bases, leaving 20 bases of the junction unmatched. The CDR3 here is CASSSEVPIFQREGADTQYF. In DNA, the CDR3 is TGTGCCAGCAGTTCAGAGGTCCCTATTTTTCAGCGGGAGGGCGCAGATACGCAGTATTTT.

This sequence joins TRBV19 and TRBJ1-1; D is perhaps TRBD1 (5 bases). The CDR3 consists of 15 residues. Trimming removed 1 base at V and 0 bases at J, with 9 bases between. Germline values: CDR1 LNHDA, CDR2 SQIVND (reference sequence). The CDR3 nucleotides are TGTGCCAGTAGTATAGCGGACACCCTGAACACTGAAGCTTTCTTT. Translated, it gives CASSIADTLNTEAFF.

In this sample, this clonotype turned up many times. The chain uses TRBV6-2 or TRBV6-3 and TRBJ2-1, with 7 nucleotides matching TRBD1. V shed 2 bases, J shed 7 bases, and the junction held 8 bases outside the gene matches. Germline assignment: CDR1 MNHEY and CDR2 SVGEGT. CDR3 size: 15 residues. Here the CDR3 reads CASSYGQADGNEQFF. The CDR3 nucleotides read TGTGCCAGCAGTTACGGACAGGCTGACGGGAATGAGCAGTTCTTC.

To note about this clonotype: A much larger clone differs from this one at a single base, so this may be a read error. The chain combines TRBV28 with TRBJ2-7; 7 bases are shared with TRBD1. The V gene end was trimmed by 10 bases and the J gene end by 0 bases; junction bases not matched to a gene: 9. Germline V lookup: CDR1 MDHEN, CDR2 SYDVKM. CDR3 length equals 14 residues. The CDR3, as DNA: TGTGCCAACAGAGGCCGGGACAGCTCCTACGAGCAGTACTTC. This encodes CANRGRDSSYEQYF.

This clonotype was observed at least ten times. The CDR3 is CASRGTTGELFF. The CDR3 DNA sequence: TGCGCCAGCAGGGGGACGACCGGGGAGCTGTTTTTT. The genes are TRBV5-1 and TRBJ2-2, with D perhaps assigned TRBD1 or TRBD2 (5 bases each). The CDR3 contains 12 residues. CDR1 is SGHRS and CDR2 is YFSETQ in the germline V gene. V was clipped by 5 bases and J by 5 bases, with 7 bases between them. The full variable domain, with the rest looked up from reference TRBV5-1 and TRBJ2-2, is KAGVTQTPRYLIKTRGQQVTLSCSPISGHRSVSWYQQTPGQGLQFLFEYFSETQRNKGNFPGRFSGRQFSNSRSEMNVSTLELGDSALYLCASRGTTGELFFGEGSRLTVL.

The V and J genes are TRBV19 and TRBJ1-2, with D perhaps TRBD1 (6 bases). The CDR3 runs to 14 residues. Germline lookup yields CDR1 LNHDA and CDR2 SQIVND (reference sequence). The V gene lost 10 bases and the J gene lost 5 bases, with 20 bases spanning the gap. The CDR3 protein is CATRQGTGLYGYTF. In DNA form, the CDR3 reads TGTGCCACCCGGCAGGGGACCGGTTTATATGGCTACACCTTC. Together with reference TRBV19 and TRBJ1-2, the CDR3 gives the full variable domain: DGGITQSPKYLFRKEGQNVTLSCEQNLNHDAMYWYRQDPGQGLRLIYYSQIVNDFQKGDIAEGYSVSREKKESFPLTVTSAQKNPTAFYLCATRQGTGLYGYTFGSGTRLTVV.